Shown below are 14 T cell receptor beta chains from a single sample sequenced in a study of response to subunit inactivated influenza vaccine. TCRdb processed the RT-PCR reads anew with MiXCR; each CDR3 protein has one entry. Of fewer than 800,000 distinct CDR3 sequences listed, approximately 15% are singletons. This sample comprised PBMCs from blood, obtained roughly 12 days after vaccination. The source is a man between 50 and 59 years old who received an inactivated influenza vaccine.

This clonotype was counted only a few times. The chain employs TRBV28 and TRBJ2-1; 8 nucleotides align to TRBD2. Germline V gene data show CDR1 as MDHEN and CDR2 as SYDVKM. The CDR3 has 15 residues. Trimming cost V 4 bases and J 9 bases; bases outside gene matches: 11. In DNA, the CDR3 is TGTGCCAGCAGTTGGACTTGGCGGGGGGTCGGTGAGCAGTTCTTC. It codes for CASSWTWRGVGEQFF.

The sample holds many counts of this clonotype. The chain couples TRBV12-3 or TRBV12-4 to TRBJ2-5, with a tentative D call TRBD1 (6 bases). This CDR3 contains 15 residues. V lost 5 bases, J lost 1 base, and 14 bases lay in between. The CDR3 nucleotides are TGTGCCAGCAGTCCCACGGGACAATCCCAAGAGACCCAGTACTTC. Its translation is CASSPTGQSQETQYF.

The chain uses TRBV7-9 and TRBJ2-3, with D perhaps TRBD2 (6 bases). This CDR3 has 15 residues. Trimming left V 9 bases short and J 0 bases short, with 16 bases between. Per the germline V gene, CDR1 is SEHNR and CDR2 is FQNEAQ (reference sequence). CDR3 coding DNA: TGTGCCAGTGGTTTGGCGGGGTATAGCACAGATACGCAGTATTTT. Its translation is CASGLAGYSTDTQYF.

V and J are TRBV5-1 and TRBJ2-3; D may match TRBD1 or TRBD2 (5 bases each). Germline-derived CDR1 and CDR2 are SGHRS and YFSETQ. V lost 5 bases, J lost 6 bases, and 19 bases lay in between. The CDR3 has 15 residues. The CDR3 DNA sequence: TGCGCCAGCAGGGCTGGACTGCACGGGGCGGATACGCAGTATTTT. This codes for CASRAGLHGADTQYF.

This clonotype was seen only a few times. The chain combines TRBV29-1 with TRBJ2-1; D is unclear. The germline gives CDR1 SQVTM, CDR2 ANQGSEA. The V and J ends lost 6 bases and 0 bases respectively, with 21 bases between them. The CDR3 sequence is 17 residues long. In nucleotides, the CDR3 is TGCAGCGTGACGGCAAAAGAGATCTCGAGCTCCTACAATGAGCAGTTCTTC. It encodes CSVTAKEISSSYNEQFF.

This clonotype has a handful of counts. V usage is TRBV11-2 and J usage is TRBJ2-7; TRBD1 aligns across 7 bases. This CDR3 has 15 residues. Per the germline V gene, CDR1 is SGHAT and CDR2 is FQNNGV. The trim removed 4 bases at V and 6 bases at J, leaving 12 bases unmatched. CDR3 in amino acids: CASSSVGTASREQYF. CDR3 sequence (DNA): TGTGCCAGCAGCTCGGTCGGGACAGCCAGCCGCGAGCAGTACTTC.

This clonotype was seen many times. The V gene is TRBV11-1, the J gene TRBJ2-7; 8 bases fit TRBD1. Trimming at V came to 5 bases and at J to 2 bases, leaving 17 bases not matched to a gene. Germline loops: CDR1 SGHAT, CDR2 FQDESV (reference sequence). The CDR3 has 18 residues. CDR3 protein: CASSPSWIRTGITYEQYF. CDR3 nucleotides: TGTGCCAGCAGCCCCTCTTGGATCCGGACAGGGATAACCTACGAGCAGTACTTC.

As to this clonotype: The junction and the germline gene differ at one end; a read error may be behind it. The chain recombines TRBV7-2 with TRBJ2-4; 11 bases fit TRBD2. Germline assignment: CDR1 SGHTA and CDR2 FQGNSA. The CDR3 loop spans 15 amino acids. CDR3 sequence reads: CASSIAGGPKNIQYF. CDR3 nucleotides: TGTGCCAGCAGCATAGCGGGAGGGCCGAAAAACATTCAGTACTTC. The variable domain in full, completed from reference TRBV7-2 and TRBJ2-4, reads GAGVSQSPSNKVTEKGKDVELRCDPISGHTALYWYRQSLGQGLEFLIYFQGNSAPDKSGLPSDRFSAERTGGSVSTLTIQRTQQEDSAVYLCASSIAGGPKNIQYFGAGTRLSVL.

The sample holds a few counts of this clonotype. The rearrangement links TRBV4-1 to TRBJ1-1; D might be TRBD1 (5 bases). The length of the CDR3 is 14 residues. Germline loops: CDR1 MGHRA, CDR2 YSYEKL. V was clipped by 0 bases and J by 5 bases, with 10 bases between them. CDR3: CASSQDRVRTEAFF. CDR3 DNA sequence: TGCGCCAGCAGCCAAGACAGGGTGAGGACTGAAGCTTTCTTT.

V gene TRBV29-1 combines with J gene TRBJ1-1, with D unresolved. Per germline, CDR1 SQVTM and CDR2 ANQGSEA. The CDR3 runs to 14 residues. The V gene lost 3 bases and the J gene lost 0 bases, with 11 bases spanning the gap. The CDR3 region is CSVDQLRMNTEAFF. For the CDR3, the DNA is TGCAGCGTTGATCAACTGCGCATGAACACTGAAGCTTTCTTT.

The rearrangement links TRBV24-1 to TRBJ2-7, with TRBD2 matching over 10 bases. Germline CDR1 is KGHDR and CDR2 is SFDVKD. J was trimmed by 8 bases and V by 1 base; bases with no gene match: 1. The CDR3 loop spans 13 amino acids. The CDR3: CATSDLLAGKQYF. DNA of the CDR3: TGTGCCACCAGTGATTTACTAGCGGGAAAGCAGTACTTC.

This clonotype occurred a few times. The chain has TRBV3-1 and TRBJ2-7, with TRBD2 identical over 9 bases. The V gene's germline CDR1 is LGHDT and CDR2 YNNKEL (reference sequence). J lost 1 base, V lost 1 base, and 2 bases had no gene match. This CDR3 is 15 amino acids long. The CDR3 reads CASSQASGGSYEQYF. The CDR3 nucleotides are TGTGCCAGCAGCCAAGCCAGCGGGGGGTCCTACGAGCAGTACTTC.

This clonotype has just a few counts. The chain links TRBV12-3 or TRBV12-4 to TRBJ2-1, with 7 bases lining up with TRBD1. The CDR3 length is 15 residues. Trimming at V came to 1 base and at J to 8 bases, leaving 8 bases not matched to a gene. The DNA of the CDR3 is TGTGCCAGCAGTTTAGGCGGAAGGGGGCGAGATGAGCAGTTCTTC. Its protein is CASSLGGRGRDEQFF.

The chain employs TRBV5-5 and TRBJ1-5, with 7 bases fitting TRBD1. V dropped 4 bases and J dropped 10; count of bases not matched to a gene: 8. CDR3 size: 13 residues. Germline lookup yields CDR1 SGHKS and CDR2 YYEKEE (reference sequence). The CDR3 loop is CASSPDRKEPQHF. CDR3 nucleotides: TGTGCCAGCAGCCCGGACAGGAAGGAACCCCAGCATTTT.